This TCR beta chain stems from a study of T cells in Graves' hyperthyroidism and ophthalmopathy. General study findings and limits: Ophthalmopathy could be told apart from stable hyperthyroidism with a 13 V-J model.

The investigators amplified TCR beta CDR3 regions from RNA transcripts. The TCR CDR3 was amplified in a first-round RT-PCR using the HTBI primer set. TCRdb processed the multiplex PCR reads anew with MiXCR; each CDR3 protein has one entry. The top ten hold roughly 30% of the sample, which has 600,000 to 800,000 distinct CDR3 sequences, just over 35% seen once. V gave up 2 bases and J gave up 2 bases; unmatched junction bases: 4. This CDR3 has 15 residues. The germline CDR1 and CDR2 sequences are MNHNY and SVGAGI (reference sequence). Aged 18 to 65, the patients had hyperthyroidism that was newly diagnosed and had lasted under 2 months. This sample holds PBMCs from roughly 10 ml fresh peripheral blood. This clonotype was counted between two and nine times. The antigen remains undetermined.

V gene TRBV6-6 combines with J gene TRBJ2-5; TRBD2 matches at 8 bases. The sequencing input was blood. This TCR was sampled from a woman aged 40-49 years with Graves' hyperthyroidism. CDR3 protein: CASSYPTGGQETQYF. CDR3 DNA: TGTGCCAGCAGTTACCCGACGGGGGGGCAAGAGACCCAGTACTTC.